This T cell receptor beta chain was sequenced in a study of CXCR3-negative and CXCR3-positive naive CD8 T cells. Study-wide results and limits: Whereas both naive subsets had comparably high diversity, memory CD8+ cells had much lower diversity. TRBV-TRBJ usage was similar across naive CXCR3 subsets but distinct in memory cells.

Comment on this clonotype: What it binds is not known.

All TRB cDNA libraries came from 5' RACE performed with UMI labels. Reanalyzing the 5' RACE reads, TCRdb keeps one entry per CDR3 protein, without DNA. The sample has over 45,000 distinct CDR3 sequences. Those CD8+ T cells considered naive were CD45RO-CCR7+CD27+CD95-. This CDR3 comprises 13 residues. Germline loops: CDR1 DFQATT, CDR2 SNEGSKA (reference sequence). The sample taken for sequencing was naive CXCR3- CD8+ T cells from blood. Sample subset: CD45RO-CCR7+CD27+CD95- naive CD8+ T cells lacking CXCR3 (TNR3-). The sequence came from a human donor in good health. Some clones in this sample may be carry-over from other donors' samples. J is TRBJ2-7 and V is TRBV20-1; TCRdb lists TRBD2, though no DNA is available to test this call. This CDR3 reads CSAPPSGYYEQYF.